This T cell receptor (beta chain) was captured by sequencing in a study of T cell responses to AZD1222 COVID-19 vaccine. A word on this clone: Antigen unknown.

The study's findings and limits: Spike-specific TCR breadth rose after two AZD1222 doses, and depth rose as well. The sample set comprised mostly white British donors with more females, and clonal diversity was possibly underestimated. Sampled repertoires all dated from after the peak T cell response. The study found vaccine-associated CD4 TCRs spanning spike, dominant at 160-218 and 743-854.

Generated by immunoSEQ multiplex PCR, the TCRdb table keeps only in-frame clones and is missing some. The sample includes roughly 120,000 clones, about 90% of them seen just once. This receptor was taken from an adult in good health. The specimen was peripheral blood, collected on day 0 of AZD1222 vaccination.

The CDR3 loop reads CASSSLTGTSYEQYF. The CDR3 nucleotides read TGTGCCAGCAGTTCTCTCACCGGGACTAGCTACGAGCAGTACTTC. V is TRBV28 and J is TRBJ2-7, with TRBD2 matching 8 bases. Losses at the gene ends were 4 bases for V and 3 bases for J; bases not matched to a gene: 8. Germline V gives CDR1 MDHEN, CDR2 SYDVKM. CDR3 size: 15 residues.